This is a list of T cell receptor beta chains from one sample in a study of blood T cell repertoires in COVID-19. Repertoires were generated with immunoSEQ multiplex PCR, while TCRdb's copy carries only in-frame clones and drops some. The sample has about 140,000 clones; approximately 80% are singletons. The sequencing input was peripheral blood. These receptor sequences come from a human donor in a cohort sampled during active COVID-19. Each CDR3 is given with its conserved first and last residue. The D gene is left open where the match is weak. Part of the rows lack a size; the others show once, few, many or a class for expanded clones.

CASSYGPFSYEQYF | TGTGCCAGCAGTTACGGGCCCTTCTCCTACGAGCAGTACTTC | NA | TRBJ2-7 | NA | TRBV6-5
CASNLGQSTYEQYF | TGTGCCAGCAATCTAGGACAGTCCACCTACGAGCAGTACTTC | NA | TRBJ2-7 | NA | TRBV6-5
CASNGQMMNTEAFF | TGTGCCAGTAACGGACAGATGATGAACACTGAAGCTTTCTTT | NA | TRBJ1-1 | NA | TRBV19
CASSTLEDRRYQETQYF | TGTGCCAGCAGCACTCTGGAGGACAGGCGGTACCAAGAGACCCAGTACTTC | NA | TRBJ2-5 | NA | TRBV21-1
CASSPPSGELFF | TGTGCCAGCAGTCCCCCTTCCGGGGAGCTGTTTTTT | NA | TRBJ2-2 | NA | TRBV28
CASSLGGQGGEQYF | TGTGCCAGCAGCTTAGGGGGACAGGGAGGCGAGCAGTACTTC | TRBD1 | TRBJ2-7 | many | TRBV7-3
CATSETNSGANVLTF | TGTGCCACCAGTGAAACTAACTCTGGGGCCAACGTCCTGACTTTC | NA | TRBJ2-6 | few | TRBV24-1
CASSLGTKVPSGVNEQFF | TGTGCCAGCAGCTTAGGGACCAAGGTTCCTTCGGGAGTTAATGAGCAGTTCTTC | NA | TRBJ2-1 | NA | TRBV13
CASSNSRGLNGANVLTF | TGTGCCAGCAGCAACTCCAGGGGTCTAAATGGGGCCAACGTCCTGACTTTC | NA | TRBJ2-6 | NA | TRBV7-9
CASSPPTWEQYF | TGTGCCAGCAGCCCCCCGACTTGGGAGCAGTACTTC | NA | TRBJ2-7 | NA | TRBV11-2
CASSDHDRGRIGEQYF | TGTGCCAGCAGCGACCACGACAGGGGGCGAATCGGCGAGCAGTACTTC | TRBD1 | TRBJ2-7 | NA | TRBV7-9
CASSFASGMVEQFF | TGTGCCAGCAGCTTTGCTAGCGGGATGGTTGAGCAGTTCTTC | TRBD2 | TRBJ2-1 | NA | TRBV7-9
CSVELMGQGVGYTF | TGCAGCGTTGAATTGATGGGACAGGGGGTTGGCTACACCTTC | TRBD1 | TRBJ1-2 | NA | TRBV29-1
CASSPQTDYEQYF | TGTGCCAGCAGCCCCCAGACAGATTACGAGCAGTACTTC | NA | TRBJ2-7 | NA | TRBV3-1/TRBV3-2
CASSFEPRRDRDYEQYF | TGTGCCAGCAGTTTTGAGCCCCGGCGGGACAGGGACTACGAGCAGTACTTC | TRBD1 | TRBJ2-7 | few | TRBV28
CASSPSGSTDTQYF | TGTGCCAGCAGCCCGAGCGGGAGCACAGATACGCAGTATTTT | NA | TRBJ2-3 | NA | TRBV7-3
CASSLGQIFISYEQYF | TGTGCCAGCAGCTTAGGACAGATATTTATCTCCTACGAGCAGTACTTC | NA | TRBJ2-7 | NA | TRBV5-8
CASSPRTSGGYEQYF | TGTGCCAGCAGTCCTCGGACTAGCGGAGGCTACGAGCAGTACTTC | TRBD2 | TRBJ2-7 | NA | TRBV25-1
CASSLDRGADTQYF | TGCGCCAGCAGCTTGGACAGGGGAGCAGATACGCAGTATTTT | TRBD1 | TRBJ2-3 | NA | TRBV5-1
CSVGGQGAGKLFF | TGCAGCGTTGGGGGACAGGGGGCAGGAAAACTGTTTTTT | TRBD1 | TRBJ1-4 | few | TRBV29-1
CASSQERVTSAQSSYNEQFF | TGCGCCAGCAGCCAAGAACGGGTGACTAGCGCCCAAAGCTCCTACAATGAGCAGTTCTTC | TRBD2 | TRBJ2-1 | NA | TRBV4-3
CASSLYPTFVGASSYEQYF | TGTGCCAGCAGTTTATACCCCACTTTCGTGGGGGCCAGCTCCTACGAGCAGTACTTC | NA | TRBJ2-7 | NA | TRBV27
CASSPKNTGELFF | TGTGCCAGCAGCCCCAAAAACACCGGGGAGCTGTTTTTT | NA | TRBJ2-2 | NA | TRBV6-2/TRBV6-3